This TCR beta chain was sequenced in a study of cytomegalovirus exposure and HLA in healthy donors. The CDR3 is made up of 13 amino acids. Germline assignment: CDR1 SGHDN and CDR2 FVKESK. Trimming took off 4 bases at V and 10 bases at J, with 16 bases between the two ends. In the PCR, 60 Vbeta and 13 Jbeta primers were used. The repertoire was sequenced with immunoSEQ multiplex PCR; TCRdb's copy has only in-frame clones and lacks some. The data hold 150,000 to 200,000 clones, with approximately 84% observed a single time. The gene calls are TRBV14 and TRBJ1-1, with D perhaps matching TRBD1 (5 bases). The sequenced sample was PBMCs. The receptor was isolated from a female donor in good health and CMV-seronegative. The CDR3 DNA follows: TGTGCCAGCAGCCTCAATCCGGGGACTATAGCTTTCTTT. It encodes CASSLNPGTIAFF.